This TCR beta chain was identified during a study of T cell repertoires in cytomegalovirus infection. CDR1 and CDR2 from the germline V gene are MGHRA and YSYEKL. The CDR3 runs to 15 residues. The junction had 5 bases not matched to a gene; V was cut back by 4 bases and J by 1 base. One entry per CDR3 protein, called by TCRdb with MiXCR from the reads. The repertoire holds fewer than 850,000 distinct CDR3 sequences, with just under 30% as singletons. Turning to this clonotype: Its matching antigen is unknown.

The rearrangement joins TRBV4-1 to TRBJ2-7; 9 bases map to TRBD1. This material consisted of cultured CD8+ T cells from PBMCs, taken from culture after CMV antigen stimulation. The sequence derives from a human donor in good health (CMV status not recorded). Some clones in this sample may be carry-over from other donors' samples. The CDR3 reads CASSRDGTGSYEQYF. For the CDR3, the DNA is TGCGCCAGCAGCCGAGACGGGACAGGGTCCTACGAGCAGTACTTC.